The 7 T cell receptor beta chains reported below all come from one sample, sequenced in a study of T cell repertoires in cytomegalovirus infection. TCRdb analysed the reads with MiXCR anew, one entry per CDR3 protein. The sample lists under 350,000 distinct CDR3 sequences; 9.6% were seen once. Material: PBMCs. The receptors come from a human donor in good health (CMV status not recorded). Some clones in this sample may be carry-over from other donors' samples.

Many counts were recorded for this clonotype. The J gene is TRBJ2-2, the V gene TRBV7-2, with D unclear. V lost 5 bases and J 4 bases, leaving 17 bases between the germline ends. Germline lookup yields CDR1 SGHTA and CDR2 FQGNSA. This CDR3 is built from 16 residues. This CDR3 reads CASSPGHGGGTGELFF. The CDR3 region has the DNA TGTGCCAGCAGCCCCGGGCACGGTGGTGGCACCGGGGAGCTGTTTTTT.

This clonotype turned up a few times. The V call is TRBV5-1, the J call TRBJ2-2; 8 bases are shared with TRBD1. Germline V lookup: CDR1 SGHRS, CDR2 YFSETQ. After removal of 0 bases from V and 4 bases from J, the junction contained 8 bases not matched to a gene. CDR3 size: 17 residues. DNA of the CDR3: TGCGCCAGCAGCTTGGTGGCAGGGGGCATGCCCACCGGGGAGCTGTTTTTT. This codes for CASSLVAGGMPTGELFF.

V usage is TRBV20-1 and J usage is TRBJ1-1; 10 bases agree with TRBD1. J gave up 7 bases and V 1 base, and 6 bases lay outside the gene matches. The germline CDR1 and CDR2 sequences are DFQATT and SNEGSKA (reference sequence). CDR3 length equals 14 residues. CDR3: CSARAGQGDVEAFF. CDR3 DNA: TGCAGTGCTAGAGCTGGACAGGGGGATGTTGAAGCTTTCTTT.

This clonotype has a handful of counts. This chain connects TRBV20-1 to TRBJ2-1, with 9 bases identical to TRBD2. Germline V gene lookup returns CDR1 DFQATT and CDR2 SNEGSKA (reference sequence). The CDR3 sequence is 16 residues long. Germline trimming cut 3 bases from V and 5 bases from J; bases unmatched to any gene: 11. CDR3 protein: CSARIVGGGADNEQFF. CDR3 sequence (DNA): TGCAGTGCTAGGATAGTGGGCGGGGGGGCCGACAATGAGCAGTTCTTC.

This clonotype was found a few times. V usage is TRBV7-9 and J usage is TRBJ2-3; D gene unclear. This CDR3 is built from 10 residues. V gave up 11 bases and J gave up 0 bases, with 3 bases separating them. CDR1 is SEHNR, CDR2 FQNEAQ, per germline (reference sequence). Here the CDR3 reads CAFSTDTQYF. As DNA, the CDR3 is TGTGCCTTTAGCACAGATACGCAGTATTTT.

Many counts were recorded for this clonotype. The junction departs from germline at one end; a sequencing error may be responsible. V usage is TRBV7-7 and J usage is TRBJ2-2; D unresolved. This CDR3 region has 14 residues. The germline CDR1 and CDR2 sequences are SSHAT and FNYEAQ (reference sequence). CDR3 region: CASSLRLGTGELFF. In nucleotides, the CDR3 is TGTGCTAGCAGCCTTCGGCTGGGCACCGGGGAGCTGTTTTTT. The variable domain in full, with the rest retrieved from reference TRBV7-7 and TRBJ2-2, is GAGVSQSPRYKVTKRGQDVTLRCDPISSHATLYWYQQALGQGPEFLTYFNYEAQPDKSGLPSDRFSAERPEGSISTLTIQRTEQRDSAMYRCASSLRLGTGELFFGEGSRLTVL.

There are many counts of this clonotype. This sequence joins TRBV28 and TRBJ2-5; 10 bases fit TRBD1. The V segment lost 6 bases and the J segment 9 bases; nucleotides outside the gene matches: 10. The CDR3 has 14 residues. Germline V gene lookup returns CDR1 MDHEN and CDR2 SYDVKM. The CDR3 coding sequence is TGTGCCAGCAGACGACCATCGACAGGGGGCTCCCAGTACTTC. Encoded protein: CASRRPSTGGSQYF.